The sequence of this TCR beta chain was determined in a study of T cells in Graves' hyperthyroidism and ophthalmopathy (dated by TCRdb to between 2017 and 2020). About the study as a whole: Peripheral blood samples were taken at the time of initial diagnosis, prior to any treatment. TCR V-J signatures able to tell the groups apart were searched for in a discovery cohort of some 100 patients, of whom 43 had Graves' ophthalmopathy and about 60 had stable Graves' hyperthyroidism. Whether ophthalmopathy could be predicted prospectively was tested in an independent validation cohort made up of about 18 hyperthyroidism patients plus 17 patients who later progressed to ophthalmopathy. The 90 to 100 discovery patients were randomly divided into training and test sets at a 7:3 ratio. In six Graves' hyperthyroidism patients, the study also compared T-cell repertoires from thyroid tissue with T-cell repertoires from blood. Once sampling was done, hyperthyroidism patients were given methimazole at a starting dose of 30 mg daily, whereas ophthalmopathy patients were given high-dose intravenous methylprednisolone. According to the paper, TCR Vbeta CDR3 sequencing was carried out on some 130 peripheral blood samples, which came from fewer than 50 ophthalmopathy, 75 to 80 hyperthyroidism and some 17 progressor patients.

Ten or more counts support this clonotype. What this receptor recognizes is not known. Nothing much larger sits one base from this clone, and base qualities are not available. V is cut back by 5 bases and J by 6 bases, with 7 bases in the junction unmatched. Inclusive of the bounding cysteine and phenylalanine, the CDR3 is 13 residues long. The retained sequence is limited to the CDR3, 39 bases, with the frame set at the first base. The germline V gene (reference sequence) gives CDR1 as DFQATT and CDR2 as SNEGSKA. Ophthalmopathy patients had moderately to severely active disease, with a Clinical Activity Score of 3 or more, a NOSPECS grade of 4 or more, and a disease duration of less than 3 months. Any patient with an uncontrolled infection, another autoimmune disease, pregnancy or lactation was excluded. Clinical symptoms, serum thyroxine and TRAb, thyroid ultrasound, and orbital computed tomography formed the basis for the diagnoses. Ficoll-Paque density gradient centrifugation was used to isolate PBMCs from under 11 ml of fresh peripheral blood. Trizol reagent was used to extract total RNA, and RNA quality was then checked on an Agilent 2100 Bioanalyzer.

The TCR beta CDR3 regions were amplified from the RNA transcripts. The first round of RT-PCR for the TCR CDR3 was performed with the HTBI primer set and the Qiagen OneStep RT-PCR kit. A second multiplex PCR round built the libraries, followed by size selection and purification. Sequencing of the libraries was done on an Illumina HiSeq2000 using paired-end 100 bp reads. Under the source paper's analysis protocol: SOAPnuke was used to process the raw data, with reads discarded if the reads contained adapters or uncalled bases, had a mean Phred below 15, or lacked an exact constant-primer or identifier match. High-quality paired reads were merged using COPE v1.2.5, and each unique nucleotide sequence was defined as a clonotype. MiTCR v1.1 was used to align the clonotypes against IMGT TRBV, TRBD and TRBJ reference segments. Analysis was restricted to V-J combinations with a frequency above 0.0001, which covered roughly 99% of repertoires. The TCS score was defined as F50 (clonal expansion) divided by E x V (chaos), with BLOSUM62-based TCRdist calculated between CDR3 peptides within each V-J. Welch's t-statistics and random forest reduced 500 to 650 V-J features to 10 to 15, which were used in a naive Bayes classifier (R e1071). The public reads were reprocessed in TCRdb via fastp at Q25 and MiXCR, keeping in-frame beta chains. Every distinct CDR3 protein forms one entry, paired with its most common genes and DNA. The V and J calls follow TCRdb's processing rather than the paper's. Recorded for this sample are 300,000 to 450,000 distinct CDR3 sequences; roughly 20% of them occurred a single time. Roughly 15% of the sample belongs to the ten largest clones.

The full study reports these points: In validation, the model predicted progression to ophthalmopathy a median of about 6 months before onset, with approximately 68% sensitivity and roughly 79% specificity. Most expanded thyroid clonotypes (frequency above 0.001) were also found in blood, which suggests that blood repertoires may mirror thyroid immune responses. A model built on a 13 V-J signature distinguished ophthalmopathy from stable hyperthyroidism, reaching around 88% sensitivity and around 81% specificity in cross-validation and 80%/75% in testing. No statistical method was used to set the sample size in advance, and investigators knew the group allocation.

The sequence came from a middle-aged woman with Graves' ophthalmopathy. The sequence links TRBV20-1 to TRBJ1-5; TRBD1 matches 7 bases in the middle. The source material was blood. The DNA reads TGCAGTGCTCTACAGGGGAACTTTCAGCCCCAGCATTTT. Its translation is CSALQGNFQPQHF.